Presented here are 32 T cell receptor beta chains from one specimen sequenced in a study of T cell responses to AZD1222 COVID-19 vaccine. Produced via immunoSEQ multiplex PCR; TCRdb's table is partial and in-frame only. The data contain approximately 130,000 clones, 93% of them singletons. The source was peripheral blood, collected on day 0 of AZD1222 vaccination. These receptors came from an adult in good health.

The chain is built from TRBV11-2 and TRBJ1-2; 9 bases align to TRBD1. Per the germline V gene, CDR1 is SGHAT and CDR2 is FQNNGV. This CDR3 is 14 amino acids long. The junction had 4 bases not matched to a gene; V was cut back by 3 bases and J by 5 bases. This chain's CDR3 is CASSFTGGGYGYTF. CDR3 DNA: TGTGCCAGCAGCTTTACAGGGGGCGGGTATGGCTACACCTTC.

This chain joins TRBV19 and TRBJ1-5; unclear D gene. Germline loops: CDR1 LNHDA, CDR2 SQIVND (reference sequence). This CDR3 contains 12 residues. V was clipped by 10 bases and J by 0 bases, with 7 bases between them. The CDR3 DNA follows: TGTGCCACTACAGATAGCAATCAGCCCCAGCATTTT. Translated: CATTDSNQPQHF. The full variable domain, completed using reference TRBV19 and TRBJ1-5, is DGGITQSPKYLFRKEGQNVTLSCEQNLNHDAMYWYRQDPGQGLRLIYYSQIVNDFQKGDIAEGYSVSREKKESFPLTVTSAQKNPTAFYLCATTDSNQPQHFGDGTRLSIL.

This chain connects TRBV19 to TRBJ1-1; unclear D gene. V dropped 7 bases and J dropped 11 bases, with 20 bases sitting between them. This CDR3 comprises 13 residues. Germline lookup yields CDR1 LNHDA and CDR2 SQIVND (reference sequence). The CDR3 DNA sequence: TGTGCCAGTACCCGGGAAACCCGAGAGGTGGCTTTCTTT. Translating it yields CASTRETREVAFF.

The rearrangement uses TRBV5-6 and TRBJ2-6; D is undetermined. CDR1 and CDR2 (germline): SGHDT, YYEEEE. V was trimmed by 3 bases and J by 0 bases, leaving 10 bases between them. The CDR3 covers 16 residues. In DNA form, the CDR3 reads TGTGCCAGCAGCTCCCGACTGGACTCTGGGGCCAACGTCCTGACTTTC. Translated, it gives CASSSRLDSGANVLTF.

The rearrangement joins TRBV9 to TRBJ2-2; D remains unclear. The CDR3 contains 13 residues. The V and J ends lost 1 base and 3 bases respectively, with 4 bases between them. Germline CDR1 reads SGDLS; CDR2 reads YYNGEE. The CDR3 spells CASSVTYTGELFF. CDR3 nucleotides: TGTGCCAGCAGCGTAACCTACACCGGGGAGCTGTTTTTT.

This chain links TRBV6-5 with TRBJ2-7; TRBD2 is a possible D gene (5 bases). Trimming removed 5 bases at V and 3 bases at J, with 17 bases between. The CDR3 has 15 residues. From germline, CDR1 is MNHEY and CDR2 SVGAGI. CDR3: CASSHGEGPDYEQYF. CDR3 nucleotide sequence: TGTGCCAGCAGTCACGGGGAAGGGCCCGACTACGAGCAGTACTTC.

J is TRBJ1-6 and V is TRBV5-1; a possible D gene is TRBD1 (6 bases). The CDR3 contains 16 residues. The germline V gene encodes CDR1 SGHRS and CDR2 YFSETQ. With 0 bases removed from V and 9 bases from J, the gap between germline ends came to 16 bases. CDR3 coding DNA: TGCGCCAGCAGCTTGGCAGGATTGATACAGGGTTCACCCCTCCACTTT. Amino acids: CASSLAGLIQGSPLHF.

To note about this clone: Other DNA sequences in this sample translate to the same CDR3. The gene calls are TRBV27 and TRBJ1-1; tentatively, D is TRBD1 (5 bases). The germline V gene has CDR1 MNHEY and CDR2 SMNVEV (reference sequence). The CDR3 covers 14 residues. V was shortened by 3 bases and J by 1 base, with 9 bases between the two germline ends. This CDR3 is CASSLGQGNTEAFF. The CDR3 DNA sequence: TGTGCCAGCAGTTTGGGGCAGGGGAACACTGAAGCTTTCTTT.

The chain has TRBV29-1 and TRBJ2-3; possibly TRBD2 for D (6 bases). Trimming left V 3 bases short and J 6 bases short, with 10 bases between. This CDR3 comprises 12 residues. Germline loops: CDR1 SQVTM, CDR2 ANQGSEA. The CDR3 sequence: CSVEGDSDTQYF. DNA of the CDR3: TGCAGCGTTGAGGGGGACTCCGATACGCAGTATTTT.

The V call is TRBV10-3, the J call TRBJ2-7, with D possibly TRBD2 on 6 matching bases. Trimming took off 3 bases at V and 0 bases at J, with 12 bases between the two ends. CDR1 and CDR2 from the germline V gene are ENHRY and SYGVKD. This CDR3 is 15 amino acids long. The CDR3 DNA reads TGTGCCATCAGTGATCACGGCGGGGTCTCCTACGAGCAGTACTTC. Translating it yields CAISDHGGVSYEQYF.

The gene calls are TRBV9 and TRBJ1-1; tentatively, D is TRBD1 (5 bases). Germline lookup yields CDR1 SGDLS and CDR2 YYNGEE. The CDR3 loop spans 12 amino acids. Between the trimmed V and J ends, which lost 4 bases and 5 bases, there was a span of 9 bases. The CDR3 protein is CASSRGGTEAFF. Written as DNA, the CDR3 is TGTGCCAGCAGCCGGGGGGGAACTGAAGCTTTCTTT.

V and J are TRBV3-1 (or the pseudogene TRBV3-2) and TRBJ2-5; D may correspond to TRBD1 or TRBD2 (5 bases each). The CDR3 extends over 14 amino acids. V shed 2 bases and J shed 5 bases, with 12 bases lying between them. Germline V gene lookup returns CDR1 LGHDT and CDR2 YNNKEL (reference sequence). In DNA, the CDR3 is TGTGCCAGCAGCCAATCAGGGAGATCGGAGACCCAGTACTTC. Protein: CASSQSGRSETQYF.

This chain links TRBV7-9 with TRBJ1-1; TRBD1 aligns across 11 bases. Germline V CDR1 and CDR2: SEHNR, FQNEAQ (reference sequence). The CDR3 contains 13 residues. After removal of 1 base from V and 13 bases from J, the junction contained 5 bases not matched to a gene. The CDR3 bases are TGTGCCAGCAGCTTAGGGACAGGGGGCTGGGTTTTCTTT. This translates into CASSLGTGGWVFF. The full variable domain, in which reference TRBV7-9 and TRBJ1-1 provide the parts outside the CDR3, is DTGVSQNPRHKITKRGQNVTFRCDPISEHNRLYWYRQTLGQGPEFLTYFQNEAQLEKSRLLSDRFSAERPKGSFSTLEIQRTEQGDSAMYLCASSLGTGGWVFFGQGTRLTVV.

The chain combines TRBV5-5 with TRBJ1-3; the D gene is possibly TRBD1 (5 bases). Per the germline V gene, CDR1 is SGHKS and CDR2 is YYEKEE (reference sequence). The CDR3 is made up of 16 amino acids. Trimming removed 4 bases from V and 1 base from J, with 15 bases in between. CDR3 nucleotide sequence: TGTGCCAGCAGCCAATGGACGGGGGGTTCTGGAAACACCATATATTTT. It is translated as CASSQWTGGSGNTIYF.

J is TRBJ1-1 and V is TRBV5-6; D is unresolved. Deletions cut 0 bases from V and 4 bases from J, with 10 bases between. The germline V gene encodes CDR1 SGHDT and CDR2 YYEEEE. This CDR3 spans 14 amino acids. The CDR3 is CASSLGWRGTEAFF. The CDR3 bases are TGTGCCAGCAGCTTGGGTTGGCGGGGCACTGAAGCTTTCTTT.

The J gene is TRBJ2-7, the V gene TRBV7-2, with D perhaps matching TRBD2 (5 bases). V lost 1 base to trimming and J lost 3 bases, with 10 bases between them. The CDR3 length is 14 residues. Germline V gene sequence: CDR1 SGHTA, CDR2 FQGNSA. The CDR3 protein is CASSLGREHYEQYF. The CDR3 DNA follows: TGTGCCAGCAGCTTAGGTAGGGAGCACTACGAGCAGTACTTC.

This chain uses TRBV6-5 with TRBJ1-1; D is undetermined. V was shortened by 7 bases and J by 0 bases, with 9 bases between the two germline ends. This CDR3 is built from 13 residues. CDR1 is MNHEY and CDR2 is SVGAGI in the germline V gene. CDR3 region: CASTQVMNTEAFF. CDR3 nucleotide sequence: TGTGCCAGCACGCAGGTCATGAACACTGAAGCTTTCTTT.

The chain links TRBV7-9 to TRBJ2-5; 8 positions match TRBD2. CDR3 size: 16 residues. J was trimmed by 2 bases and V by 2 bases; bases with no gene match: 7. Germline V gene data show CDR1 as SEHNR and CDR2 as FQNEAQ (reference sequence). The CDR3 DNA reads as TGTGCCAGCAGCTTATGGGGCGGGGGGTTACAAGAGACCCAGTACTTC. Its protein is CASSLWGGGLQETQYF. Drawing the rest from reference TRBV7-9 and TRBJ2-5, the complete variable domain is DTGVSQNPRHKITKRGQNVTFRCDPISEHNRLYWYRQTLGQGPEFLTYFQNEAQLEKSRLLSDRFSAERPKGSFSTLEIQRTEQGDSAMYLCASSLWGGGLQETQYFGPGTRLLVL.

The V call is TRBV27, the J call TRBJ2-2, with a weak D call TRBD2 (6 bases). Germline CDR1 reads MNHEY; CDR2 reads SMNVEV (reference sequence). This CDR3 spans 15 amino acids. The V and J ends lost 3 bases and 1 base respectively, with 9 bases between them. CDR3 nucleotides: TGTGCCAGCAGTTTCGGAGGGCTGAACACCGGGGAGCTGTTTTTT. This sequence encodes CASSFGGLNTGELFF.

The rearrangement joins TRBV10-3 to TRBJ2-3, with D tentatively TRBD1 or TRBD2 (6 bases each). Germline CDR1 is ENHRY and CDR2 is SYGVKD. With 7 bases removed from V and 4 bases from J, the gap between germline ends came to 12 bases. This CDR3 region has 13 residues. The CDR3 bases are TGTGCCATCAAAAAGGGGGAGGCAGATACGCAGTATTTT. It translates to CAIKKGEADTQYF.

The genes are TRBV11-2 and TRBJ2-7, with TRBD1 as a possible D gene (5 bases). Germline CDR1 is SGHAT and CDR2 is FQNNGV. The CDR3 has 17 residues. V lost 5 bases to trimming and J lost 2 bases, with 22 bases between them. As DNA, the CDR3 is TGTGCCAGCAGCGATCCCCCCAAACAGGCGGCTACCTACGAGCAGTACTTC. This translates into CASSDPPKQAATYEQYF.

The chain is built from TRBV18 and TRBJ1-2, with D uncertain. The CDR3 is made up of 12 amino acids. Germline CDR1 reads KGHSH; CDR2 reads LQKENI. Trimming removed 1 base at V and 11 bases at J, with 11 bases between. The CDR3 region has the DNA TGTGCCAGCTCACCACTTCATCGGAGTTACACCTTC. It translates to CASSPLHRSYTF.

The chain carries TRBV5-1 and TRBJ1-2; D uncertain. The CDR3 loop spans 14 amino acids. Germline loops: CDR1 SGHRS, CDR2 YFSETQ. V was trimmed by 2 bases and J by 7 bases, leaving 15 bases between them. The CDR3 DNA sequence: TGCGCCAGCAGCTTCACCGGGGTTATGGGTGGCTACACCTTC. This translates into CASSFTGVMGGYTF.

DNA for the CDR3: TGTGCCAGCAGTTTAAACAGGGGCTCTGAAGCTTTCTTT. This gives the protein CASSLNRGSEAFF. The J gene is TRBJ1-1, the V gene TRBV27, with TRBD1 matching 7 bases. The trim removed 2 bases at V and 6 bases at J, leaving 3 bases unmatched. The length of the CDR3 is 13 residues. Per germline, CDR1 MNHEY and CDR2 SMNVEV (reference sequence).

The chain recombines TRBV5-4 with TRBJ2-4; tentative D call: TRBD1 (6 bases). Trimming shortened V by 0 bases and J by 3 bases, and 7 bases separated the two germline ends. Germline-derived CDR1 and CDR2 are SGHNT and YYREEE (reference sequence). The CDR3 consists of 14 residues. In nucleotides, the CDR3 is TGTGCCAGCAGCTTGGCAGGGGTCAAAAACATTCAGTACTTC. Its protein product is CASSLAGVKNIQYF.

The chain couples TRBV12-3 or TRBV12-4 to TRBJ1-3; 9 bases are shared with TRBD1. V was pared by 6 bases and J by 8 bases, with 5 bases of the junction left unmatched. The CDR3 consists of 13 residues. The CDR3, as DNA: TGTGCCAGCAGGATAGACAGGGGGTACACCATATATTTT. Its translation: CASRIDRGYTIYF.

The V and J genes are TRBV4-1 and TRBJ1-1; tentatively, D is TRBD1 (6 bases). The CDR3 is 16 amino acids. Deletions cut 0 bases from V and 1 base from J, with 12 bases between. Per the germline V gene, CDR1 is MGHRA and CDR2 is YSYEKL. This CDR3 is CASSQDRGQPNTEAFF. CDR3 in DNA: TGCGCCAGCAGCCAAGATAGGGGACAACCGAACACTGAAGCTTTCTTT.

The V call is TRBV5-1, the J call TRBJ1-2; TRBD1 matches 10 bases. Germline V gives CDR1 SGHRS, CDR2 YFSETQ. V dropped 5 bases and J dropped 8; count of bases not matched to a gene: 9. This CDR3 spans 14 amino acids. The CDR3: CASRTRDRGNGYTF. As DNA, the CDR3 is TGCGCCAGCAGGACCCGGGACAGGGGCAACGGCTACACCTTC.

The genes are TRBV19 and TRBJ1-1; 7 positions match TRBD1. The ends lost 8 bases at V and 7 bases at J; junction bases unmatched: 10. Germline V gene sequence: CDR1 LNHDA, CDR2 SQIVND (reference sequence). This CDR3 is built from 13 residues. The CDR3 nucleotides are TGTGCCAGTTCGGGACAGTTCCTCGGTGAAGCTTTCTTT. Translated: CASSGQFLGEAFF.

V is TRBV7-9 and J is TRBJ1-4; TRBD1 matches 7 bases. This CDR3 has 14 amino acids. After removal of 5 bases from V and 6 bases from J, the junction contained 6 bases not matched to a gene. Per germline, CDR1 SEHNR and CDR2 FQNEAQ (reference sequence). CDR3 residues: CASSRTGGDEKLFF. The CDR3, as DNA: TGTGCCAGCAGCCGGACAGGCGGGGATGAAAAACTGTTTTTT.

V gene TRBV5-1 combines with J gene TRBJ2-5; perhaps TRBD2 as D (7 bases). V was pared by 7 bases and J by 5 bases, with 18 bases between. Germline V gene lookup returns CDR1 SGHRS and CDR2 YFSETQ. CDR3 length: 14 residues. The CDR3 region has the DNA TGCGCCAGCTCCCTCCTGGGGGGGCGGGAGACCCAGTACTTC. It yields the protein CASSLLGGRETQYF.

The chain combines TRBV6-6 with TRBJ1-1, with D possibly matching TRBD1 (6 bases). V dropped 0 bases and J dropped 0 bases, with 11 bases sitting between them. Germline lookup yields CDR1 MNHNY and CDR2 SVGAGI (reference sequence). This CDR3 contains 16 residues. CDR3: CASSYSTGFMNTEAFF. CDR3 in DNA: TGTGCCAGCAGTTACTCCACAGGGTTCATGAACACTGAAGCTTTCTTT.